This is a list of T cell receptor beta chains from one sample in a study of cytomegalovirus exposure and HLA in healthy donors. The method was immunoSEQ multiplex PCR; TCRdb's version includes in-frame clones alone and lacks a portion of them. The repertoire holds tens of thousands of clones, with almost 85% as singletons. The sequenced sample was PBMCs. These receptors came from a young woman in good health and CMV-seropositive. The CDR3 runs from the conserved cysteine through the conserved F or W. The D gene is left open where the match is weak.

>TRBJ2-2|TRBV5-1|.
CASSFRQAPTGELFF
TGCGCCAGCAGCTTTCGGCAGGCCCCCACCGGGGAGCTGTTTTTT
>TRBJ2-3|TRBV2|TRBD2
CASTLVSGGSNTQYF
TGTGCCAGCACCCTAGTTAGCGGGGGTTCGAATACGCAGTATTTT
>TRBJ2-1|TRBV4-2|TRBD2
CASSPTSGEHNEQFF
TGTGCCAGCAGCCCCACCAGCGGGGAGCACAATGAGCAGTTCTTC
>TRBJ2-1|TRBV5-1|TRBD1
CASSLGTGVEQFF
TGCGCCAGCAGCCTAGGGACAGGGGTTGAGCAGTTCTTC
>TRBJ2-5|TRBV10-3|TRBD1
CAISESPGGAEDF
TGTGCCATCAGTGAGTCTCCAGGGGGCGCGGAAGACTTC
>TRBJ1-4|TRBV4-2|.
CASSLSGTPNEKLFF
TGTGCCAGCAGCCTATCCGGGACACCTAATGAAAAACTGTTTTTT
>TRBJ2-5|TRBV18|TRBD1
CASSPPSGGVFETQYF
TGTGCCAGCTCACCACCGTCAGGGGGCGTCTTTGAGACCCAGTACTTC
>TRBJ1-4|TRBV6-5|.
CASSFGQGRGEKLFF
TGTGCCAGCAGTTTCGGGCAGGGCCGTGGAGAAAAACTGTTTTTT
>TRBJ1-5|TRBV15|.
CATSRGVREDNQPQHF
TGTGCCACCAGCAGAGGAGTCAGGGAGGACAATCAGCCCCAGCATTTT
>TRBJ2-1|TRBV11-2|TRBD2
CASSFAGGQFF
TGTGCCAGCAGCTTTGCGGGAGGACAGTTCTTC
>TRBJ1-2|TRBV14|.
CASSLETGQNYGYTF
TGTGCCAGCAGCCTAGAAACAGGGCAGAACTATGGCTACACCTTC
>TRBJ1-2|TRBV5-1|.
CASSFHRKNYGYTF
TGCGCCAGCAGCTTCCACAGAAAAAACTATGGCTACACCTTC
>TRBJ2-5|TRBV6-1|.
CASSELRGETQYF
TGTGCCAGCAGTGAACTCCGGGGAGAGACCCAGTACTTC
>TRBJ2-7|TRBV6-5|TRBD1
CASSYGTGGEEQYF
TGTGCCAGCAGTTACGGGACAGGGGGGGAAGAGCAGTACTTC
>TRBJ2-1|TRBV30|.
CACPLSTGSSYNEQFF
TGTGCCTGCCCCTTGTCGACAGGTAGCTCCTACAATGAGCAGTTCTTC
>TRBJ2-7|TRBV29-1|.
CSVDLAGYEQYF
TGCAGCGTTGATTTAGCCGGCTACGAGCAGTACTTC
>TRBJ2-7|TRBV6-1|TRBD2
CASSRLAEYEQYF
TGTGCCAGCAGTAGACTAGCGGAATACGAGCAGTACTTC
>TRBJ2-2|TRBV9|TRBD1
CASRWTGVTGELFF
TGTGCCAGCAGGTGGACAGGGGTCACCGGGGAGCTGTTTTTT
>TRBJ1-6|TRBV5-1|.
CASRVGTSYNSPLHF
TGCGCCAGCAGGGTCGGGACTTCCTATAATTCACCCCTCCACTTT
>TRBJ1-1|TRBV6-6|.
CASRYEGDTEAFF
TGTGCCAGCAGATACGAGGGGGACACTGAAGCTTTCTTT
>TRBJ2-3|TRBV10-1|TRBD1
CASSGTGFGTDTQYF
TGCGCCAGCAGTGGGACAGGTTTCGGCACAGATACGCAGTATTTT
>TRBJ2-1|TRBV28|TRBD2
CASSPPTSGGPQFF
TGTGCCAGCAGTCCTCCGACTAGCGGGGGGCCGCAGTTCTTC